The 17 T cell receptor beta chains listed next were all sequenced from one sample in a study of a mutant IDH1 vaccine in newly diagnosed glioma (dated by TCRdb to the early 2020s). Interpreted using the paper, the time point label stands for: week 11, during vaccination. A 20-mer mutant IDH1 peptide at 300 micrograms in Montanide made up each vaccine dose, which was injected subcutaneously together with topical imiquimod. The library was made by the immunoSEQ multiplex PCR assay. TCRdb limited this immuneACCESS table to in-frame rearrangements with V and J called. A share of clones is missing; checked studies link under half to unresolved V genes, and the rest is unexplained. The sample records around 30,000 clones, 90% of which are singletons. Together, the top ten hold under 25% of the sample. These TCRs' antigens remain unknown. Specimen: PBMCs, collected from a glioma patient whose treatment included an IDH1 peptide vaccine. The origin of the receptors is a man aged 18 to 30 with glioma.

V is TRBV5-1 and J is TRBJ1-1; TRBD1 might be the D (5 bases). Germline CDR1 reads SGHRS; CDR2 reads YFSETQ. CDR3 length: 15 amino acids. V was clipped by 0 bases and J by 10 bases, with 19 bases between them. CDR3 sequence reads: CASSLAGDGTDVAFF. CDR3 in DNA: TGCGCCAGCAGCTTGGCCGGGGACGGAACCGACGTAGCTTTCTTT.

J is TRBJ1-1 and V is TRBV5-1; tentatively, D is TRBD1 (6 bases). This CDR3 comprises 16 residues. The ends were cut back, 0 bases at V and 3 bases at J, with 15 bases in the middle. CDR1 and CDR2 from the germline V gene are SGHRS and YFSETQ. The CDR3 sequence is CASSLVSNRAYTEAFF. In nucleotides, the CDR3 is TGCGCCAGCAGCTTGGTGAGTAACAGGGCGTACACTGAAGCTTTCTTT.

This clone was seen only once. The CDR3 DNA sequence: TGTGCCAGCAGGGAGGGACAGAGATACGAGCAGTACTTC. Its translation: CASREGQRYEQYF. The J gene is TRBJ2-7, the V gene TRBV5-4, with a weak D call TRBD1 (7 bases). Germline CDR1 and CDR2: SGHNT and YYREEE (reference sequence). This CDR3 contains 13 residues. V was trimmed by 5 bases and J by 4 bases, leaving 13 bases between them.

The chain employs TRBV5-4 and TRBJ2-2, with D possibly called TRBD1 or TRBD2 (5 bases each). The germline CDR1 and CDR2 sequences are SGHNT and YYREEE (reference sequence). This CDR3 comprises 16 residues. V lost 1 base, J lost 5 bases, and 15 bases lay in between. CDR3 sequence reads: CASSLLGLGPTGELFF. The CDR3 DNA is TGTGCCAGCAGCTTGCTGGGGTTGGGACCAACCGGGGAGCTGTTTTTT. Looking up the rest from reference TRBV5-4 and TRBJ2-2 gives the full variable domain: ETGVTQSPTHLIKTRGQQVTLRCSSQSGHNTVSWYQQALGQGPQFIFQYYREEENGRGNFPPRFSGLQFPNYSSELNVNALELDDSALYLCASSLLGLGPTGELFFGEGSRLTVL.

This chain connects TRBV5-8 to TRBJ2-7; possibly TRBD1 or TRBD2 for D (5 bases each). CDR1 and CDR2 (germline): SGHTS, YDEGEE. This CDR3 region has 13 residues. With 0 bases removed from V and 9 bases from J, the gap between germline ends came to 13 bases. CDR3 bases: TGTGCCAGCAGCTTGGGTTCCCGGGGCGCGCAGTACTTC. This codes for CASSLGSRGAQYF.

CDR3 nucleotide sequence: TGTGCCTGGATCCATGGGACAGGGTACACTGAAGCTTTCTTT. Its protein product is CAWIHGTGYTEAFF. V usage is TRBV30 and J usage is TRBJ1-1; 9 bases map to TRBD1. CDR3 length equals 14 residues. Germline CDR1 is GTSNPN and CDR2 is SVGIG (reference sequence). Trimming removed 4 bases from V and 3 bases from J; junction bases left unmatched: 6.

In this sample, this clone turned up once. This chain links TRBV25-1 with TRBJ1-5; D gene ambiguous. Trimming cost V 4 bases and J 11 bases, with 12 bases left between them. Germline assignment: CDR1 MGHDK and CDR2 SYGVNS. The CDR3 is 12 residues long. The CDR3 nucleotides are TGTGCCAGCAGTGGCGCAAATCTGGCCCAGCATTTT. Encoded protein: CASSGANLAQHF. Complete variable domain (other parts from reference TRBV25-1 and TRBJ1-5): EADIYQTPRYLVIGTGKKITLECSQTMGHDKMYWYQQDPGMELHLIHYSYGVNSTEKGDLSSESTVSRIRTEHFPLTLESARPSHTSQYLCASSGANLAQHFGDGTRLSIL.

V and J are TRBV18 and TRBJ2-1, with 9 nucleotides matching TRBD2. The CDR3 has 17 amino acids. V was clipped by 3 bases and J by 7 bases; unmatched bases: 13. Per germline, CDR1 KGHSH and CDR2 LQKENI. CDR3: CASSPQGGRGLRNEQFF. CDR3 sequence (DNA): TGTGCCAGCTCACCGCAGGGCGGGAGGGGACTAAGGAATGAGCAGTTCTTC.

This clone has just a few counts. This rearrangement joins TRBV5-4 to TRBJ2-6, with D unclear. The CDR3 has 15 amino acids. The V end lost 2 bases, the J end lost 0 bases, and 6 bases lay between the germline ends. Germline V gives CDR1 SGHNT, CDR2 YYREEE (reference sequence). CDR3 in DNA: TGTGCCAGCAGCTTAGGCGCCTCTGGGGCCAACGTCCTGACTTTC. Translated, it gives CASSLGASGANVLTF.

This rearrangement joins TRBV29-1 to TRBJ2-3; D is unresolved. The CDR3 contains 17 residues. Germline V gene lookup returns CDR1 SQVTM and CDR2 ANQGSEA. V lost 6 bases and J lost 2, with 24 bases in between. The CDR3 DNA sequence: TGCAGCGTCGATTGGCCCCCTCTAGGCCCTAACACAGATACGCAGTATTTT. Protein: CSVDWPPLGPNTDTQYF.

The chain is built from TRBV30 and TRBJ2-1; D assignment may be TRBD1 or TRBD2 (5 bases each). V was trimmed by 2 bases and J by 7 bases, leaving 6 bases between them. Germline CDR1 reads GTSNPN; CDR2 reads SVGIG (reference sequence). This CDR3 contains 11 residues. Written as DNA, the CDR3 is TGTGCCTGGAGTTGGGGGAATGAGCAGTTCTTC. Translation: CAWSWGNEQFF.

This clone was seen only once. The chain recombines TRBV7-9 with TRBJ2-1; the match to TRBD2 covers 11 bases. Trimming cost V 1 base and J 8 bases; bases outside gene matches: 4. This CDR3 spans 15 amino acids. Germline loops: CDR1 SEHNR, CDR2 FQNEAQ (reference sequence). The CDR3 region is CASSLVPGLADEQFF. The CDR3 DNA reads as TGTGCCAGCAGCTTAGTTCCGGGACTAGCGGATGAGCAGTTCTTC.

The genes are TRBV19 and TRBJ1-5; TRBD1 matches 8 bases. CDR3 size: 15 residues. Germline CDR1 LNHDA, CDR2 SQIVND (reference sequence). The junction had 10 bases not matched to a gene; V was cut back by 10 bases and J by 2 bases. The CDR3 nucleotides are TGTGCCACCACCGACAGGGGACTCGGCAATCAGCCCCAGCATTTT. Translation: CATTDRGLGNQPQHF.

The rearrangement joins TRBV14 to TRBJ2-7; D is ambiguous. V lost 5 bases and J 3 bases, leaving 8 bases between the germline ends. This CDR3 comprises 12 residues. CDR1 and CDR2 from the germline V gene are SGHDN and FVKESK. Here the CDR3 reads CASSGQYYEQYF. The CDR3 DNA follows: TGTGCCAGCAGCGGGCAGTACTACGAGCAGTACTTC.

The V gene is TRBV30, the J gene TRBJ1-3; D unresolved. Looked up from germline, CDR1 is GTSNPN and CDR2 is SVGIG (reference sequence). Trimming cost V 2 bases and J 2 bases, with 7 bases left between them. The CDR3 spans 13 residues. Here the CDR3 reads CAWSQNPGNTIYF. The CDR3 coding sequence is TGTGCCTGGAGTCAGAATCCTGGAAACACCATATATTTT.

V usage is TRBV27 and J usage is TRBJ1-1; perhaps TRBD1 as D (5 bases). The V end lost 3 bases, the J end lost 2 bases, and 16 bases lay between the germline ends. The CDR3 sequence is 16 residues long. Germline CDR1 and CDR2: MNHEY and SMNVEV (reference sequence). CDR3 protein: CASSFAQGEFNTEAFF. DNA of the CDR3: TGTGCCAGCAGTTTCGCTCAGGGCGAGTTTAACACTGAAGCTTTCTTT.

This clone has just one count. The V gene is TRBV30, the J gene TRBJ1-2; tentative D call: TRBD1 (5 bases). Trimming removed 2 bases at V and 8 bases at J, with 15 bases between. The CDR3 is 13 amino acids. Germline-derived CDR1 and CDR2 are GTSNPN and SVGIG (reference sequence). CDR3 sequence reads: CAWSLRLGDGYTF. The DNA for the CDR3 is TGTGCCTGGAGTCTCCGTCTCGGGGACGGCTACACCTTC.